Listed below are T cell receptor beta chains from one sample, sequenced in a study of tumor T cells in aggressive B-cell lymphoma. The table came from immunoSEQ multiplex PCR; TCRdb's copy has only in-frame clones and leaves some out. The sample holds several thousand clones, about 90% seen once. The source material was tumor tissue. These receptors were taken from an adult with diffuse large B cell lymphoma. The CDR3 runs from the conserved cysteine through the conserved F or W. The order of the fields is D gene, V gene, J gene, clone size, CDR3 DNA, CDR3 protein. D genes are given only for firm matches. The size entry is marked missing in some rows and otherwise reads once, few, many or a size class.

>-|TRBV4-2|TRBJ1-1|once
TGTGCCAGCAGCCAAGATCTATCAGGGATGGGCACTGAAGCTTTCTTT
CASSQDLSGMGTEAFF
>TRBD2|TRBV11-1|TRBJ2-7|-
TGTGCCAGCAGCTGGGGGGGAAGAGGAACCTACGAGCAGTACTTC
CASSWGGRGTYEQYF
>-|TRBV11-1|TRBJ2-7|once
TGTGCCAGCAGCTTAGGCACAGGCTACTCCTACGAGCAGTACTTC
CASSLGTGYSYEQYF
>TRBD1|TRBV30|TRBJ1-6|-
TGTGCCTGGAGGAATCCGGGACAGGGGAGCTATAATTCACCCCTCCACTTT
CAWRNPGQGSYNSPLHF
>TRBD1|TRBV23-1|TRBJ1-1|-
TGCGCCAGCAGTCAACTTAACAGGGGAACTGAAGCTTTCTTT
CASSQLNRGTEAFF
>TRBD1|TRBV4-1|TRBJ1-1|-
TGCGCCAGCAGCCAAGCCGGGACAGGGAATTTTGGTGGCACTGAAGCTTTCTTT
CASSQAGTGNFGGTEAFF
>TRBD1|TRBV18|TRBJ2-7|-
TGTGCCAGCTCACCGTCGACAGGGTATCTTGCCTACGAGCAGTACTTC
CASSPSTGYLAYEQYF
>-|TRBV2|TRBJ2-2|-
TGTGCCAGCAGTGAAGCCTCCGGGGAGCTATTTTTT
CASSEASGELFF
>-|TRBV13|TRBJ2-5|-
TGTGCCAGCAGCTGGGGCCGAAAGACCCAGTACTTC
CASSWGRKTQYF
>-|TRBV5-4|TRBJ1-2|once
TGTGCCAGCAGCTCCAAGACCCTGGACAGCTATGGCTACACCTTC
CASSSKTLDSYGYTF
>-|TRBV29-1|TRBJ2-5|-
TGCAGCGTTGCTTGGGGGCACCAGTACTTC
CSVAWGHQYF
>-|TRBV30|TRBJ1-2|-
TGTGCCTGGAGTGTACGTGGCGGGATCTATGGCTACACCTTC
CAWSVRGGIYGYTF
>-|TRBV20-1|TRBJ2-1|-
TGCAGTGCTGAGTACAATGAGCAGTTCTTC
CSAEYNEQFF
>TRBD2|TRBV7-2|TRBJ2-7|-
TGTGCCAGCAGCTTACGGGGACTAGCGGGAGACGAGCAGTACTTC
CASSLRGLAGDEQYF
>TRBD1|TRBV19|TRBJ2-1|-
TGTGCCAGTAGTTGGGACAGGGCTTACAATGAGCAGTTCTTC
CASSWDRAYNEQFF
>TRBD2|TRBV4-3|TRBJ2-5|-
TGCGCCAGCAGCCAAGATCGTAGGTGGGGGGGGGAGACCCAGTACTTC
CASSQDRRWGGETQYF
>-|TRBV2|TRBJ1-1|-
TGTGCCCTCAGAATTATACAGGGAAGGACTGAAGCTTTCTTT
CALRIIQGRTEAFF
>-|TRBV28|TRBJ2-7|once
TGTGCCAGCGCCGACTATATCTACGAGCAGTACTTC
CASADYIYEQYF
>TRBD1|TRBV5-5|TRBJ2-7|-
TGTGCCAGCAGCGGACGGGGACAGGGTAGCTACGAGCAGTACTTC
CASSGRGQGSYEQYF
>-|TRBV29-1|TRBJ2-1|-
TGCAGCGCTGAAGGGCTAGGTGAGCAGTTCTTC
CSAEGLGEQFF
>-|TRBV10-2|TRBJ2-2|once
TGCGCCAGCAAGAAGGAGACTTTACGGACCGGGGAGCTGTTTTTT
CASKKETLRTGELFF
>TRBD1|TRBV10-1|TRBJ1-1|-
TGCGCCAGCAGTCCTCAAGGGACAGGAAGACTTAAAGCTTTCTTT
CASSPQGTGRLKAFF
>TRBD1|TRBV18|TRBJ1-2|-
TGTGCCAGCTCACCCATGACAGGGGGCCAATCTAACTATGGCTACACCTTC
CASSPMTGGQSNYGYTF
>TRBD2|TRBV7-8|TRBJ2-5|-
TGTGCCAGCAGCTTAGGGGCTCTAGCGGGATCAAGAGAGACCCAGTACTTC
CASSLGALAGSRETQYF
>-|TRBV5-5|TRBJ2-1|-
TGTGCCAGCAGCCCCCGCGGCGATGAGCAGTTCTTC
CASSPRGDEQFF
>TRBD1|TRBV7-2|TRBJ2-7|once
TGTGCCAGCAGCTGGGACAGTAGCAACGAGCAGTACTTC
CASSWDSSNEQYF
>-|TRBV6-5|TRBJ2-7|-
TGTGCCAGCAGTTACTCAACAAGGCAGTACTTC
CASSYSTRQYF
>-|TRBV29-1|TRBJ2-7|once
TGCAGCGTTGAAGATTTGGGAGGTCCCTACGAGCAGTACTTC
CSVEDLGGPYEQYF
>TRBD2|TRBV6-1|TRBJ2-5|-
TGTGCCAGCAGTGAACTAGCGGGGGGCCGGGAGACCCAGTACTTC
CASSELAGGRETQYF
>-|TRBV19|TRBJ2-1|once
TGTGCCAGTGCGAGTCTAGCTACTGAGCAGTTCTTC
CASASLATEQFF
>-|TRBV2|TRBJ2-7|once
TGTGCCAGCAGTGAAGCCCGGGAAGGCATCGAGCAGTACTTC
CASSEAREGIEQYF
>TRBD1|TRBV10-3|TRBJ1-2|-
TGTGCCATCGGGGTCAAAATACAGGGGGAATCGGACTATGGCTACACCTTC
CAIGVKIQGESDYGYTF
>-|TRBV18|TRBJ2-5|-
TGTGCCAGCTCACCCCTTAGGGAGCTAAGTGAAGAGACCCAGTACTTC
CASSPLRELSEETQYF
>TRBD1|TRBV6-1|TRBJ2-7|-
TGTGCCAGCAGTGAAGAGGCAGGGGGAAGTCGAGGCGAGCAGTACTTC
CASSEEAGGSRGEQYF
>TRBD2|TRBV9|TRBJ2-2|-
TGTGCCAGCAGCGTAGCTCCCGAGAGACTAGCGGGGGGGTGGAGCACCGGGGAGCTGTTTTTT
CASSVAPERLAGGWSTGELFF
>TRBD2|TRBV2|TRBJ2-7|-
TGTGCCAGCAGTGAAGCGCCCCCGGTACTAGCGGGAGCGCGAGAGCAGTACTTC
CASSEAPPVLAGAREQYF
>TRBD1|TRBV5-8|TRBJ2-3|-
TGTGCCAGCAGCTTGGGGGGACAGACGCAGTATTTT
CASSLGGQTQYF
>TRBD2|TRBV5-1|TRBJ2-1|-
TGCGCCAGCAGCTTGGATCCCCTGGGTTACAGCGGGAGGGCCCGGAGCTCCTACAATGAGCAGTTCTTC
CASSLDPLGYSGRARSSYNEQFF
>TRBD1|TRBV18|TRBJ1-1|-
TGTGCCAGCTCGCGACAGGGGGACTTCGCCACTGAAGCTTTCTTT
CASSRQGDFATEAFF
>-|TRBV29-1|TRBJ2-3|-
TGCAAGTCGGGGGCAGATACGCAGTATTTT
CKSGADTQYF
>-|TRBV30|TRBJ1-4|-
TGTGCCGGTAGGACAGCTTTAGGTGAAAAACTGTTTTTT
CAGRTALGEKLFF
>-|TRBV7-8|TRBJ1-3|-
TGTGCCAGCAGCTTTTGGGACTTATACTCTGGAAACACCATATATTTT
CASSFWDLYSGNTIYF
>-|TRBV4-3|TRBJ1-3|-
TGCGCCAGCAGCCAGTGGAGCTCTGGAAACACCATATATTTT
CASSQWSSGNTIYF
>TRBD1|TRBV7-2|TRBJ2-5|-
TGTGCCAGCACCATTCACAGGGGGATGGAGACCCAGTACTTC
CASTIHRGMETQYF
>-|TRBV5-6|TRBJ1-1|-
TGTGCCAGCAGCCGGATAGGGGGGGGGAGGAACACTGAAGCTTTCTTT
CASSRIGGGRNTEAFF
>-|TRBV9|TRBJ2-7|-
TGTGCCAGCAGCGTAGCCCCGGAGTTCGAGCAGTACTTC
CASSVAPEFEQYF
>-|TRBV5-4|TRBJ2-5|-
TGTGCCAGCAGCTCGGGACTCCGCCAAGAGACCCAGTACTTC
CASSSGLRQETQYF
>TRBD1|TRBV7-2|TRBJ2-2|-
TGTGCCAGCAGCTGGACAGGGAGGACCGGGGAGCTGTTTTTT
CASSWTGRTGELFF
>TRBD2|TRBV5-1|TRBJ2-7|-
TGCGCCAGCAGCTTAAATAGCGGGGGGGCCTACGAGCAGTACTTC
CASSLNSGGAYEQYF
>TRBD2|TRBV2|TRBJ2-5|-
TGTGCCAGCAGGGGGGGTCGGGGGGGACAAGAGACCCAGTACTTC
CASRGGRGGQETQYF
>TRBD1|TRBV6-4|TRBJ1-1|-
TGTGCCAGCAGGGGACAGGGGGGTACTGAAGCTTTCTTT
CASRGQGGTEAFF
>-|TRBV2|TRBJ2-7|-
TGTGCCAGCAGGACAGACCTAAACTATTACGAGCAGTACTTC
CASRTDLNYYEQYF
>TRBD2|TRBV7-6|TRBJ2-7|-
TGTGCCAGCAGCTCTAGCGGGAGTATCTACGAGCAGTACTTC
CASSSSGSIYEQYF
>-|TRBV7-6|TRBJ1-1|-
TGTGCCAGCAGCTCACGACAGGATTCCATGAACACTGAAGCTTTCTTT
CASSSRQDSMNTEAFF
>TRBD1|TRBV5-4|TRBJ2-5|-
TGTGCCAGCCAGAAAGGGGGGGACAGGGTAGAGACCCAGTACTTC
CASQKGGDRVETQYF